These T cell receptor beta chains were read from a single sample in a study of T cell responses to AZD1222 COVID-19 vaccine. The assay was immunoSEQ multiplex PCR, and TCRdb's table has in-frame clones only and misses some. The sample holds about 130,000 clones, roughly 90% seen once. The specimen was peripheral blood, collected 28 days after the second AZD1222 dose. The receptors come from an adult who received the AZD1222 COVID-19 vaccine. Both conserved end residues are part of each CDR3.

j_call v_call cdr3_aa
TRBJ1-3 TRBV28 CASSRQGGTIYF
TRBJ1-4 TRBV5-1 CASSSLGTSNEKLFF
TRBJ1-6 TRBV4-1 CASSQDARSNSPLHF
TRBJ2-6 TRBV25-1 CASTGANVLTF
TRBJ2-3 TRBV7-3 CASSLTFPGLQADTQYF
TRBJ1-3 TRBV7-3 CASSPGPGNTIYF
TRBJ2-7 TRBV5-1 CASSLTARTSGLYEQYF
TRBJ2-3 TRBV18 CASSPPGDGADTQYF
TRBJ1-4 TRBV7-6 CASSFRGAYNEKLFF
TRBJ2-5 TRBV5-1 CASSERTGGETQYF
TRBJ1-1 TRBV6-1 CASSERIGGAGEAFF
TRBJ2-4 TRBV12-3/TRBV12-4 CASSRGQLIQYF
TRBJ1-5 TRBV2 CASSGDRGGPQHF
TRBJ2-2 TRBV27 CASSLLAGAVGELFF